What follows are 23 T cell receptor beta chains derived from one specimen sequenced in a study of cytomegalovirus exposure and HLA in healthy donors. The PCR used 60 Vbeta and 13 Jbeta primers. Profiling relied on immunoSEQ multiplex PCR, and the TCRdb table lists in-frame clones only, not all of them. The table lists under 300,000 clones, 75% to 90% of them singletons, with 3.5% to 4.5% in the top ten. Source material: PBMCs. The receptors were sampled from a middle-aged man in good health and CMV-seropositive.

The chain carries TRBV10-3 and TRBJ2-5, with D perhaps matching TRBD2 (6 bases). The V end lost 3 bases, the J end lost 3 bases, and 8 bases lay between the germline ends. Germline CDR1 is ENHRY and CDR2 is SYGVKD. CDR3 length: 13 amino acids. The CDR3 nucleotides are TGTGCCATCAGTGATGGGGGGAAAGAGACCCAGTACTTC. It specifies CAISDGGKETQYF.

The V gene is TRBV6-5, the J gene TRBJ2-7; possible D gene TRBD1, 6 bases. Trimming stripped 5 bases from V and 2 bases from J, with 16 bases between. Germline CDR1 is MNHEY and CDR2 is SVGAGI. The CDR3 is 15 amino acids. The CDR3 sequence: CASSRRQETTYEQYF. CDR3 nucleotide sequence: TGTGCCAGCAGTCGAAGACAGGAGACTACCTACGAGCAGTACTTC.

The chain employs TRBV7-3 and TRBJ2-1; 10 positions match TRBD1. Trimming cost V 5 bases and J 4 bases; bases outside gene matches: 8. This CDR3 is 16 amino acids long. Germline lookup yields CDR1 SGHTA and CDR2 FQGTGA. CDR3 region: CASSLWGQGTYNEQFF. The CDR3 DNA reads TGTGCCAGCAGCCTCTGGGGACAGGGGACATACAATGAGCAGTTCTTC.

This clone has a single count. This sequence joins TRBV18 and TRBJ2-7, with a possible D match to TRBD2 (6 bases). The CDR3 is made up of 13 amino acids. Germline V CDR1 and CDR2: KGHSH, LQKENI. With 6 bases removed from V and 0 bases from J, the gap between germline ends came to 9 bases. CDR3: CASSGTDSYEQYF. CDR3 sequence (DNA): TGTGCCAGCTCCGGGACTGACTCCTACGAGCAGTACTTC.

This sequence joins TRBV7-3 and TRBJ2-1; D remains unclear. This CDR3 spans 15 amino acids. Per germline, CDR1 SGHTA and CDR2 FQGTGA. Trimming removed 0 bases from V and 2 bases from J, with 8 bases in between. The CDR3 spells CASSLTLEPYNEQFF. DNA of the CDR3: TGTGCCAGCAGCTTAACGTTAGAGCCCTACAATGAGCAGTTCTTC. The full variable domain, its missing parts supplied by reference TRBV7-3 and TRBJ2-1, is GAGVSQTPSNKVTEKGKYVELRCDPISGHTALYWYRQSLGQGPEFLIYFQGTGAADDSGLPNDRFFAVRPEGSVSTLKIQRTERGDSAVYLCASSLTLEPYNEQFFGPGTRLTVL.

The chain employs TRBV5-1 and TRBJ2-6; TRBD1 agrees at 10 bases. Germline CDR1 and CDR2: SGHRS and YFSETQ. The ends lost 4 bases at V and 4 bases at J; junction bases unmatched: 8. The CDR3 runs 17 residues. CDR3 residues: CASSVGTGVSGANVLTF. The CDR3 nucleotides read TGCGCCAGCAGCGTGGGGACAGGGGTATCGGGGGCCAACGTCCTGACTTTC.

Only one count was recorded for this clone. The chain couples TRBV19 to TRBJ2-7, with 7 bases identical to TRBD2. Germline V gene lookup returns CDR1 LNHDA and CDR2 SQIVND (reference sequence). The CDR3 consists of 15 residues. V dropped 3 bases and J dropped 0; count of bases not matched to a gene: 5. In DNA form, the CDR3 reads TGTGCCAGTAGTATCACTAGCGCCTACTCCTACGAGCAGTACTTC. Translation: CASSITSAYSYEQYF.

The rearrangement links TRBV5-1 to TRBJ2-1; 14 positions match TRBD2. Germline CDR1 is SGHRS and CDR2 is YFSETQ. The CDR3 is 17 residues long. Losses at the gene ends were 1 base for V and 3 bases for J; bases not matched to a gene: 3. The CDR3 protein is CASSLPGTSGSYNEQFF. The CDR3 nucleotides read TGCGCCAGCAGCTTGCCCGGGACTAGCGGGAGCTACAATGAGCAGTTCTTC.

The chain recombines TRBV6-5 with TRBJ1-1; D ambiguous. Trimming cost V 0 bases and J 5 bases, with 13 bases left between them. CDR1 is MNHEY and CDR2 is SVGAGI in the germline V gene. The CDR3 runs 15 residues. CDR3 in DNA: TGTGCCAGCAGTTACTCGGCGGCGGCCCGAACTGAAGCTTTCTTT. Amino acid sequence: CASSYSAAARTEAFF.

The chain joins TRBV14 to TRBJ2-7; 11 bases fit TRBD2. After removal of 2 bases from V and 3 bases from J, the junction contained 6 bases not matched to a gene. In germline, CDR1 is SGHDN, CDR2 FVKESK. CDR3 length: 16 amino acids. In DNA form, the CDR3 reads TGTGCCAGCAGCCAATGGACTAGCGGGCGGAACTACGAGCAGTACTTC. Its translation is CASSQWTSGRNYEQYF.

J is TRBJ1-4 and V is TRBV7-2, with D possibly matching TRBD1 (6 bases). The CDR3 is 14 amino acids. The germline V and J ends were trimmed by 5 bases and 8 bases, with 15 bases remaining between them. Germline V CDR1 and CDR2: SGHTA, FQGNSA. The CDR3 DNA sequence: TGTGCCAGCAGCCGGGGGAGGGGGGGGGAAAAACTGTTTTTT. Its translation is CASSRGRGGEKLFF.

The DNA of the CDR3 is TGTGCCAGCAGCTTGGAAGGGCAGGGAACCTCCTACGAGCAGTACTTC. It yields the protein CASSLEGQGTSYEQYF. The chain uses TRBV5-4 and TRBJ2-7; a possible D gene is TRBD1 (5 bases). The CDR3 is 16 amino acids. Germline values: CDR1 SGHNT, CDR2 YYREEE (reference sequence). V lost 0 bases to trimming and J lost 0 bases, with 13 bases between them. The full variable domain, completed using reference TRBV5-4 and TRBJ2-7, is ETGVTQSPTHLIKTRGQQVTLRCSSQSGHNTVSWYQQALGQGPQFIFQYYREEENGRGNFPPRFSGLQFPNYSSELNVNALELDDSALYLCASSLEGQGTSYEQYFGPGTRLTVT.

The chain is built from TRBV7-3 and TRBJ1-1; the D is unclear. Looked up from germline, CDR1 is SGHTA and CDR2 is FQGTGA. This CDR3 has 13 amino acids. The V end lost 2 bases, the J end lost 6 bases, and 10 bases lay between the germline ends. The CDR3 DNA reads TGTGCCAGCAGCTTATCGCTGGGCTCTGAAGCTTTCTTT. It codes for CASSLSLGSEAFF. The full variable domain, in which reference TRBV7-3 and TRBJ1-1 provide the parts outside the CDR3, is GAGVSQTPSNKVTEKGKYVELRCDPISGHTALYWYRQSLGQGPEFLIYFQGTGAADDSGLPNDRFFAVRPEGSVSTLKIQRTERGDSAVYLCASSLSLGSEAFFGQGTRLTVV.

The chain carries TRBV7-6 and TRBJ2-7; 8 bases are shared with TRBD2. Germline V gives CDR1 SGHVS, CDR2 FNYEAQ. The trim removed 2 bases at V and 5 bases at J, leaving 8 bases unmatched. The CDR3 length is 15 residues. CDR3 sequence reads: CASSLRTGGQDEQYF. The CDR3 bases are TGTGCCAGCAGCTTACGGACGGGAGGGCAGGACGAGCAGTACTTC.

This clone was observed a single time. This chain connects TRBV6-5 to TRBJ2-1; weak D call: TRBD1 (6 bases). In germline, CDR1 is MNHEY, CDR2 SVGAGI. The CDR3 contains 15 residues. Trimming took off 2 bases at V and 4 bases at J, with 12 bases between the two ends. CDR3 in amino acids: CASSYEGVLYNEQFF. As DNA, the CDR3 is TGTGCCAGCAGTTACGAGGGGGTTCTATACAATGAGCAGTTCTTC.

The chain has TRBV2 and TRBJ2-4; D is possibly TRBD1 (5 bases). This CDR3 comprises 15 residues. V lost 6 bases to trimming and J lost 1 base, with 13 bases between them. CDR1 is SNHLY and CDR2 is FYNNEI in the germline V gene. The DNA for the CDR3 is TGTGCCAGCAGCCCCGTTAGGGGCGCCAAAAACATTCAGTACTTC. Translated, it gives CASSPVRGAKNIQYF.

The CDR3 sequence: CSVEISGGNEQFF. CDR3 nucleotide sequence: TGCAGCGTTGAAATTTCAGGGGGCAATGAGCAGTTCTTC. The genes are TRBV29-1 and TRBJ2-1; 7 positions match TRBD1. The CDR3 loop spans 13 amino acids. Trimming cost V 2 bases and J 6 bases; bases outside gene matches: 4. Germline CDR1 is SQVTM and CDR2 is ANQGSEA.

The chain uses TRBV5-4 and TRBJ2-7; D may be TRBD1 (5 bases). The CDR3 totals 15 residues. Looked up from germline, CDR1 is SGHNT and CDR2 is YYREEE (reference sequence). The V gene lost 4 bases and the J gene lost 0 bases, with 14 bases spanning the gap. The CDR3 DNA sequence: TGTGCCAGCAGCCAGACAGATACCCTCTCCTACGAGCAGTACTTC. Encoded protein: CASSQTDTLSYEQYF.

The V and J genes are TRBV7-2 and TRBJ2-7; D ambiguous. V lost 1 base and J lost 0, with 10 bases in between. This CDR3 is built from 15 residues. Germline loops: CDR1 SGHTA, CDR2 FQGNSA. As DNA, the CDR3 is TGTGCCAGCAGCTTAGGGGCAGAGAGCTCCTACGAGCAGTACTTC. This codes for CASSLGAESSYEQYF.

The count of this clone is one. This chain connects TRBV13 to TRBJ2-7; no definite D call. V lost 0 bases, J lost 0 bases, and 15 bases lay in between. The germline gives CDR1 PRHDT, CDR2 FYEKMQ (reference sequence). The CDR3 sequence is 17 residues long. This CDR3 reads CASSLGVGDASSYEQYF. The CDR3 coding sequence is TGTGCCAGCAGCTTAGGGGTCGGAGACGCGAGCTCCTACGAGCAGTACTTC.

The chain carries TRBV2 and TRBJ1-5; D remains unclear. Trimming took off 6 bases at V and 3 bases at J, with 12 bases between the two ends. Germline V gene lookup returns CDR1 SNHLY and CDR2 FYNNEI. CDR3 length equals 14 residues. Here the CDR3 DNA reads TGTGCCAGCAGAAGCTCGAGAGACAATCAGCCCCAGCATTTT. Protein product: CASRSSRDNQPQHF.

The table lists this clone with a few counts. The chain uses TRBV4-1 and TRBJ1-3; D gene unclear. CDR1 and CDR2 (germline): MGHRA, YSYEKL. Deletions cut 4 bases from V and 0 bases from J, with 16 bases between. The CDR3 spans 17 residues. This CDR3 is CASSLHSTRNSGNTIYF. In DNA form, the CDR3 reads TGCGCCAGCAGCCTTCACAGTACTAGAAACTCTGGAAACACCATATATTTT.

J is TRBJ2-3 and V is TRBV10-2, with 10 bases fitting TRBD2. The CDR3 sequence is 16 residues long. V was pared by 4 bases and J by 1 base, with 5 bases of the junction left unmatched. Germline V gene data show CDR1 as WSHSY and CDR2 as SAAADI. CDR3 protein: CASSAGLAVRTDTQYF. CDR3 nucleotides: TGCGCCAGCAGTGCCGGACTAGCGGTCCGCACAGATACGCAGTATTTT.